A single sample is the source of the 3 T cell receptor beta chains below, sequenced in a study of cytomegalovirus exposure and HLA in healthy donors. PCR used 60 Vbeta primers and 13 Jbeta primers. Libraries were prepared by immunoSEQ multiplex PCR; TCRdb keeps only in-frame clonotypes and omits some of them. The sample comprises tens of thousands of clones, about three quarters of which are singletons, and over 13% rests with the top ten. The sample comprised PBMCs. These receptors came from a woman aged 45-59 years in good health and CMV-seropositive.

The CDR3 protein is CASSNRPVSYNEQFF. The CDR3 DNA is TGTGCCAGTAGTAACAGGCCGGTCTCCTACAATGAGCAGTTCTTC. The rearrangement links TRBV27 to TRBJ2-1, with a tentative D call TRBD1 (5 bases). Germline V CDR1 and CDR2: MNHEY, SMNVEV (reference sequence). The V end lost 9 bases, the J end lost 0 bases, and 15 bases lay between the germline ends. The CDR3 spans 15 residues.

The table lists this clone with a count of one. The DNA is omitted, as the CDR3 cannot be located on it reliably, and the CDR3 follows TCRdb's listing. The rearrangement uses TRBV19 and TRBJ2-3; TRBD1, as called in the table, went unchecked against the DNA. The CDR3 adds up to 15 amino acids, both ends counted. CDR1 and CDR2 (germline): LNHDA, SQIVND (reference sequence). The CDR3 reads CASSKGQFFGDTQYF.

CDR3 protein: CASIPLAGQETQYF. CDR3 bases: TGTGCCAGCATTCCCCTAGCGGGGCAAGAGACCCAGTACTTC. The chain employs TRBV27 and TRBJ2-5, with 9 bases identical to TRBD2. The CDR3 sequence is 14 residues long. CDR1 is MNHEY, CDR2 SMNVEV, per germline (reference sequence). The V segment lost 7 bases and the J segment 2 bases; nucleotides outside the gene matches: 5.